Sequencing of this TCR beta chain was carried out in a study of blood T cell repertoires in COVID-19. Study in general: The United States, Italy and Spain were the sources of the acute and convalescent COVID-19 samples.

The assay was immunoSEQ multiplex PCR, and TCRdb's table has in-frame clones only and misses some. This sample has 150,000 or so clones, with roughly 89% found just once. The CDR3 extends over 12 amino acids. The germline gives CDR1 SGHKS, CDR2 YYEKEE (reference sequence). V was pared by 2 bases and J by 10 bases, with 7 bases between. The V call is TRBV5-5, the J call TRBJ1-6; D gene unclear. Input material: PBMCs or T cells enriched from blood (not recorded which). The receptor's source is a man aged 45-65 years who had recovered from COVID-19. The CDR3 DNA reads as TGTGCCAGCAGCTTCAGCGGGTCACCCCTCCACTTT. Its translation is CASSFSGSPLHF.